This T cell receptor (beta chain) is drawn from a study of molecular identifiers for immune sequencing clone quantification. V lost 0 bases, J lost 3 bases, and 9 bases lay in between. Germline loops: CDR1 SGHDT, CDR2 YYEEEE. The CDR3 covers 14 residues. This clonotype was seen many times. In TCRdb, the PCR reads were re-called with MiXCR into one record per CDR3 protein. Here the sample spans roughly 90,000 distinct CDR3 sequences, approximately 23% being singletons. The sequence derives from a human donor in good health. Some libraries in this study had Jurkat cell RNA spiked in. Sequencing was performed on naive CD8+ T cells from blood, with Jurkat cell RNA spiked in. Stated subset: FACS-sorted CD8+CD4-CCR7+CD45RA+ naive T cells. The rearrangement links TRBV5-6 to TRBJ2-5, with no clear D. CDR3 region: CASSLEDNEETQYF. The CDR3 DNA reads as TGTGCCAGCAGCTTGGAAGACAACGAAGAGACCCAGTACTTC.